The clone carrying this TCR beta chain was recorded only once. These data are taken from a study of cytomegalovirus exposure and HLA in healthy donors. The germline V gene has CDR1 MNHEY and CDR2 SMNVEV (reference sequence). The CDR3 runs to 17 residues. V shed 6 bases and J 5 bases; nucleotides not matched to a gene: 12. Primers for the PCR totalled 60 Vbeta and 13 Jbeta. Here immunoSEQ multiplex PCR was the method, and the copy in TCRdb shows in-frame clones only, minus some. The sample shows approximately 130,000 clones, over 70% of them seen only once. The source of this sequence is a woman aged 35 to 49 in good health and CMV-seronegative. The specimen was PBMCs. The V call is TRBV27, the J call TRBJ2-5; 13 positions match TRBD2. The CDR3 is CASSIGTSGGAWETQYF. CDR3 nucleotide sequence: TGTGCCAGCAGCATCGGTACTAGCGGGGGGGCCTGGGAGACCCAGTACTTC.